Reported below is one T cell receptor beta chain. This sample is part of a study of blood T cells in healthy people across ages. A sample-barcoded 5' primer and a J-beta primer mix were used in a second PCR of about 6 to 11 cycles. Unique molecular identifiers of 12 random nucleotides labeled each cDNA. TCRdb analysed the 5' RACE reads with MiXCR anew, one entry per CDR3 protein. The sample records 800,000 to 950,000 distinct CDR3 sequences, roughly 29% being singletons. V gave up 5 bases and J gave up 8 bases, with 12 bases separating them. CDR3 length: 12 amino acids. Germline assignment: CDR1 MDHEN and CDR2 SYDVKM. This sample also belongs to another study, concerning T cells of mothers and their children.

Sequenced material: blood. This chain joins TRBV28 and TRBJ1-2; D unclear. The TCR was taken from a woman aged 40 to 50 in good health. The CDR3 nucleotides are TGTGCCAGCAGTCAGAGACTGGAGGGCTACACCTTC. Residues: CASSQRLEGYTF.